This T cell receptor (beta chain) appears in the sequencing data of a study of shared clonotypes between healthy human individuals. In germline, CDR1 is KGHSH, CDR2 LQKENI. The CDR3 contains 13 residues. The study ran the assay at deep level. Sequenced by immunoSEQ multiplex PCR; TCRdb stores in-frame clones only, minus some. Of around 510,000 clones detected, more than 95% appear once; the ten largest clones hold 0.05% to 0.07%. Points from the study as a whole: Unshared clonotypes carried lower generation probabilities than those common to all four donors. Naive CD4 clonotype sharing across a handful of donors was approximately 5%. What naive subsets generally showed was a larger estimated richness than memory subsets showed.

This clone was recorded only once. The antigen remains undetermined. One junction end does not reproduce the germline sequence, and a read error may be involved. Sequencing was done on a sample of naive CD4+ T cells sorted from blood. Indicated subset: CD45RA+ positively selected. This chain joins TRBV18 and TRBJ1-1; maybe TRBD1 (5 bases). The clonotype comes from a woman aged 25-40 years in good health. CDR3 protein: CATSGTDNTEAFF. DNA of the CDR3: TGTGCCACCTCAGGGACGGATAACACTGAAGCTTTCTTT. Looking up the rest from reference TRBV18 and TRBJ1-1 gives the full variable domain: NAGVMQNPRHLVRRRGQEARLRCSPMKGHSHVYWYRQLPEEGLKFMVYLQKENIIDESGMPKERFSAEFPKEGPSILRIQQVVRGDSAAYFCATSGTDNTEAFFGQGTRLTVV.